Here is one TCR beta chain with its context. Its antigen is still unknown. The sample is drawn from a study of T cell responses to AZD1222 COVID-19 vaccine. Study-level results: Seropositive at baseline were only a handful of AZD1222 recipients. Researchers report vaccine-associated CD4 TCRs spanning spike, with dominance at 160-218 and 743-854. The donors showed a predominance of white British ancestry and of females, with possible underestimation of clonal diversity.

The V end was cut by 1 base, the J end by 3 bases, with 7 bases between. Germline values: CDR1 GTSNPN, CDR2 SVGIG (reference sequence). CDR3 length equals 12 residues. Clones were sequenced by immunoSEQ multiplex PCR, and TCRdb holds only the in-frame ones, with some missing. The sample contains around 130,000 clones, more than 80% of which appear only once. The clonotype was recovered from an adult who received the MenACWY meningococcal vaccine as a control. The source was peripheral blood, collected 28 days after the second dose of the MenACWY control vaccine. The chain uses TRBV30 and TRBJ2-7; D might be TRBD1 (6 bases). The CDR3 sequence: CAWSEDSYEQYF. The CDR3 DNA is TGTGCCTGGAGTGAGGACAGCTACGAGCAGTACTTC. Full variable domain (remainder filled in from reference TRBV30 and TRBJ2-7): SQTIHQWPATLVQPVGSPLSLECTVEGTSNPNLYWYRQAAGRGLQLLFYSVGIGQISSEVPQNLSASRPQDRQFILSSKKLLLSDSGFYLCAWSEDSYEQYFGPGTRLTVT.